The clone carrying this T cell receptor (beta chain) occurred a few times. The antigen is not known. Time point: week 47, end of study. What each vaccine dose contained was 300 ug of mutant IDH1 20-mer peptide, accompanied by topical imiquimod. The data are from a study of a mutant IDH1 vaccine in newly diagnosed glioma. On the study more broadly: Averaging 40.4 years of age, treated patients were around 62% male and approximately 40% female. V12 took place at week 35, and V13 at week 47.

Produced via immunoSEQ multiplex PCR; TCRdb's table is partial and in-frame only. The sample lists tens of thousands of clones, more than 80% occurring once. V gave up 11 bases and J gave up 3 bases; unmatched junction bases: 10. The CDR3 has 14 amino acids. Germline assignment: CDR1 MNHNS and CDR2 SASEGT. The material sequenced was PBMCs, taken from a glioma patient whose treatment included an IDH1 peptide vaccine. The clonotype originates from a man in his forties or fifties with glioma. The V and J genes are TRBV6-1 and TRBJ1-3; 7 nucleotides agree with TRBD1. The CDR3 DNA is TGTGCCGCCCGGGGGCAGGGGGTTGGAAACACCATATATTTT. It codes for CAARGQGVGNTIYF.